The next 24 T cell receptor beta chains were all read from a single sample in a study of T cell responses to AZD1222 COVID-19 vaccine. Measured with immunoSEQ multiplex PCR; TCRdb has only the in-frame clones, and not every one. The sample consists of some 74,000 clones, 70% to 90% of them appearing once. The sample here was peripheral blood, taken 28 days after the second AZD1222 dose. These receptors were collected from an adult who received the AZD1222 COVID-19 vaccine.

This clone was recorded only once. V and J are TRBV27 and TRBJ1-1; D is unclear. Trimming shortened V by 2 bases and J by 1 base, and 8 bases separated the two germline ends. The CDR3 is 14 amino acids. From germline, CDR1 is MNHEY and CDR2 SMNVEV (reference sequence). This CDR3 reads CASSLEGANTEAFF. CDR3 DNA: TGTGCCAGCAGTTTAGAGGGAGCGAACACTGAAGCTTTCTTT.

This chain links TRBV7-3 with TRBJ1-2; D gene unclear. V dropped 2 bases and J dropped 8 bases, with 12 bases sitting between them. The germline gives CDR1 SGHTA, CDR2 FQGTGA. There are 13 residues in the CDR3. In DNA form, the CDR3 reads TGTGCCAGCAGCTTATGGCGGAGTCAAGGCTACACCTTC. Its protein is CASSLWRSQGYTF.

This chain joins TRBV7-3 and TRBJ2-3; D remains unclear. Germline CDR1 and CDR2: SGHTA and FQGTGA. Trimming took 0 bases from V and 6 from J, leaving 10 bases between them. There are 14 residues in the CDR3. The CDR3 DNA reads as TGTGCCAGCAGCTTAACGAAACGCTCGGATACGCAGTATTTT. It yields the protein CASSLTKRSDTQYF.

This clone occurred a few times. This chain connects TRBV5-1 to TRBJ2-2, with TRBD1 identical over 9 bases. The CDR3 totals 16 residues. Unmatched junction bases numbered 9, after V lost 4 bases and J lost 5 bases. CDR1 is SGHRS, CDR2 YFSETQ, per germline. The chain's CDR3 is CASSPPGQGITGELFF. CDR3 DNA sequence: TGCGCCAGCAGCCCACCGGGACAGGGAATTACCGGGGAGCTGTTTTTT.

The chain is built from TRBV27 and TRBJ2-3; unclear D gene. The V and J ends lost 7 bases and 5 bases respectively, with 13 bases between them. This CDR3 is built from 13 residues. Germline CDR1 MNHEY, CDR2 SMNVEV (reference sequence). The CDR3 spells CASKIGAVDTQYF. The DNA for the CDR3 is TGTGCCAGCAAAATAGGTGCGGTAGATACGCAGTATTTT.

This clone was seen just once. This chain links TRBV12-3 or TRBV12-4 with TRBJ1-5; D unresolved. This CDR3 spans 13 amino acids. The V end lost 1 base, the J end lost 6 bases, and 7 bases lay between the germline ends. CDR3 region: CASSLESGQPQHF. CDR3 nucleotide sequence: TGTGCCAGCAGTTTAGAGTCGGGTCAGCCCCAGCATTTT.

This chain joins TRBV6-5 and TRBJ1-2; perhaps TRBD1 as D (6 bases). Trimming stripped 7 bases from V and 8 bases from J, with 14 bases between. This CDR3 is 12 amino acids long. Per the germline V gene, CDR1 is MNHEY and CDR2 is SVGAGI. The CDR3 spells CASISVGGGYTF. The CDR3 bases are TGTGCCAGCATTTCGGTAGGGGGGGGCTACACCTTC.

The chain combines TRBV5-1 with TRBJ2-1, with TRBD2 matching over 7 bases. With 1 base clipped from V and 4 bases from J, the junction kept 8 bases outside the gene matches. CDR3 length equals 16 residues. Germline loops: CDR1 SGHRS, CDR2 YFSETQ. CDR3 region: CASSLRVGGRYNEQFF. The CDR3 DNA sequence: TGCGCCAGCAGCTTGAGGGTGGGCGGGAGATACAATGAGCAGTTCTTC.

This chain links TRBV4-3 with TRBJ2-1, with D unresolved. The V gene's germline CDR1 is LGHNA and CDR2 YSLEER. This CDR3 region has 14 residues. V lost 2 bases and J lost 8, with 13 bases in between. Here the CDR3 reads CASSQYLELDEQFF. CDR3 nucleotide sequence: TGCGCCAGCAGCCAATATTTAGAGTTGGATGAGCAGTTCTTC.

A single count supports this clone. The chain carries TRBV3-1 (or the pseudogene TRBV3-2) and TRBJ2-1, with 8 bases aligning to TRBD2. The length of the CDR3 is 16 residues. Germline trimming cut 1 base from V and 3 bases from J; bases unmatched to any gene: 5. The germline CDR1 and CDR2 sequences are LGHDT and YNNKEL (reference sequence). This CDR3 reads CASSQGGTRGYNEQFF. The CDR3 nucleotides are TGTGCCAGCAGCCAAGGGGGGACTAGAGGCTACAATGAGCAGTTCTTC.

The sample holds a few counts of this clone. CDR3 nucleotide sequence: TGTGCCAGCAGCGTAGCGAGCTCTAGCGGGAGTTCCTATGATACGCAGTATTTT. It codes for CASSVASSSGSSYDTQYF. V usage is TRBV9 and J usage is TRBJ2-3; 10 bases are a match to TRBD2. V was clipped by 0 bases and J by 6 bases; unmatched bases: 13. Germline CDR1 reads SGDLS; CDR2 reads YYNGEE. The CDR3 has 18 residues.

This rearrangement joins TRBV15 to TRBJ2-1; 11 bases map to TRBD2. Losses at the gene ends were 2 bases for V and 1 base for J; bases not matched to a gene: 10. Germline-derived CDR1 and CDR2 are LNHNV and YYDKDF (reference sequence). There are 19 residues in the CDR3. The CDR3 protein is CATSRRGLADIISYNEQFF. CDR3 DNA sequence: TGTGCCACCAGCAGACGGGGACTAGCGGACATAATATCCTACAATGAGCAGTTCTTC. The variable domain in full, completed from reference TRBV15 and TRBJ2-1, reads DAMVIQNPRYQVTQFGKPVTLSCSQTLNHNVMYWYQQKSSQAPKLLFHYYDKDFNNEADTPDNFQSRRPNTSFCFLDIRSPGLGDTAMYLCATSRRGLADIISYNEQFFGPGTRLTVL.

The rearrangement uses TRBV4-2 and TRBJ1-2; 11 bases are a match to TRBD1. CDR3 size: 18 residues. Germline V lookup: CDR1 LGHNA, CDR2 YNFKEQ. V was pared by 0 bases and J by 3 bases, with 9 bases of the junction left unmatched. The chain's CDR3 is CASSQDALRTGGHYGYTF. As DNA, the CDR3 is TGTGCCAGCAGCCAAGATGCCCTCCGGACAGGGGGCCACTATGGCTACACCTTC.

The rearrangement joins TRBV6-2 or TRBV6-3 to TRBJ2-5, with a weak D call TRBD1 (5 bases). V lost 5 bases to trimming and J lost 9 bases, with 10 bases between them. Germline lookup yields CDR1 MNHEY and CDR2 SVGEGT. CDR3 length: 11 amino acids. The CDR3 is CASSQQGAQYF. The CDR3 bases are TGTGCCAGCAGTCAACAAGGGGCCCAGTACTTC.

V gene TRBV6-6 combines with J gene TRBJ1-1, with D unresolved. The CDR3 totals 14 residues. Germline V gene data show CDR1 as MNHNY and CDR2 as SVGAGI (reference sequence). The V gene lost 4 bases and the J gene lost 7 bases, with 16 bases spanning the gap. Here the CDR3 reads CASSSPDGTVEAFF. CDR3 in DNA: TGTGCCAGCAGTTCCCCGGACGGAACGGTTGAAGCTTTCTTT.

J is TRBJ1-6 and V is TRBV3-1 (or the pseudogene TRBV3-2), with no clear D. In germline, CDR1 is LGHDT, CDR2 YNNKEL (reference sequence). The length of the CDR3 is 16 residues. V gave up 4 bases and J gave up 0 bases, with 10 bases separating them. The CDR3 sequence: CASSPDPSSYNSPLHF. In DNA, the CDR3 is TGTGCCAGCAGCCCAGACCCGAGCTCCTATAATTCACCCCTCCACTTT.

This sequence joins TRBV7-2 and TRBJ2-3; the match to TRBD2 covers 11 bases. Looked up from germline, CDR1 is SGHTA and CDR2 is FQGNSA. This CDR3 is built from 16 residues. V was pared by 6 bases and J by 2 bases, with 7 bases of the junction left unmatched. DNA for the CDR3: TGTGCCAGCAGTTTTCGTAGCGGGGGGGCCACAGATACGCAGTATTTT. It specifies CASSFRSGGATDTQYF.

This chain connects TRBV7-9 to TRBJ1-6, with 7 bases lining up with TRBD1. The trim removed 10 bases at V and 7 bases at J, leaving 7 bases unmatched. From germline, CDR1 is SEHNR and CDR2 FQNEAQ (reference sequence). This CDR3 region has 13 residues. This chain's CDR3 is CATGDRPNSPLHF. The CDR3 nucleotides read TGTGCCACCGGGGACAGACCAAATTCACCCCTCCACTTT.

The genes are TRBV11-2 and TRBJ1-2, with a weak D call TRBD1 (5 bases). The germline gives CDR1 SGHAT, CDR2 FQNNGV. V dropped 5 bases and J dropped 4 bases, with 11 bases sitting between them. The CDR3 length is 13 residues. The CDR3 nucleotides read TGTGCCAGCAGCCGAGACAGCGGCTATGGCTACACCTTC. Translating it yields CASSRDSGYGYTF.

This chain joins TRBV5-1 and TRBJ1-2; D unresolved. CDR1 is SGHRS and CDR2 is YFSETQ in the germline V gene. V lost 0 bases and J lost 4, with 7 bases in between. This CDR3 has 13 amino acids. CDR3 region: CASSLDGIYGYTF. CDR3 coding DNA: TGCGCCAGCAGCTTGGACGGCATCTATGGCTACACCTTC.

A single count supports this clone. The chain has TRBV4-2 and TRBJ2-3; tentatively, D is TRBD2 (7 bases). Trimming stripped 3 bases from V and 1 base from J, with 17 bases between. This CDR3 is built from 17 residues. Germline CDR1 is LGHNA and CDR2 is YNFKEQ. The chain's CDR3 is CASSQGAASGGTDTQYF. The CDR3 bases are TGTGCCAGCAGCCAGGGGGCAGCTAGCGGAGGCACAGATACGCAGTATTTT.

CDR3 residues: CASSSEGTTLYTF. The CDR3 DNA sequence: TGCGCCAGCAGCTCGGAAGGGACGACTCTTTACACCTTC. The rearrangement links TRBV5-1 to TRBJ1-2; possibly TRBD1 for D (5 bases). Germline V gives CDR1 SGHRS, CDR2 YFSETQ. CDR3 length equals 13 residues. V was clipped by 3 bases and J by 11 bases, with 17 bases between them.

The rearrangement links TRBV5-5 to TRBJ2-7; 7 bases align to TRBD2. The germline V gene has CDR1 SGHKS and CDR2 YYEKEE (reference sequence). J was trimmed by 0 bases and V by 6 bases; bases with no gene match: 3. This CDR3 has 13 amino acids. The CDR3 region is CASTSGNSYEQYF. CDR3 nucleotide sequence: TGTGCCAGCACAAGCGGGAACTCCTACGAGCAGTACTTC.

V gene TRBV11-2 combines with J gene TRBJ2-7; a weak D match, TRBD2 (5 bases). Germline CDR1 SGHAT, CDR2 FQNNGV. This CDR3 is 12 amino acids long. The V and J ends lost 4 bases and 4 bases respectively, with 8 bases between them. CDR3 in amino acids: CASSSDYYEQYF. The CDR3 nucleotides are TGTGCCAGCAGCTCCGACTATTACGAGCAGTACTTC.